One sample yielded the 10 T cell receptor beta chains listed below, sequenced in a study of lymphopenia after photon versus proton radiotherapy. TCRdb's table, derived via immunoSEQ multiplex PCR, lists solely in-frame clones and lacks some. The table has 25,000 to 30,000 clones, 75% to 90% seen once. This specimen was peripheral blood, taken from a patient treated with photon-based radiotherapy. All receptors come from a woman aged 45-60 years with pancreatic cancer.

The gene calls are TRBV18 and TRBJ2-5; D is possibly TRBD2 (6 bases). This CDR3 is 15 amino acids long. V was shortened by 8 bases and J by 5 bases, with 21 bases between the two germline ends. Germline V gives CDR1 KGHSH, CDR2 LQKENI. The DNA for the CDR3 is TGTGCCAGCCCCCCAGGAGGGGCTATGGGTGAGACCCAGTACTTC. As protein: CASPPGGAMGETQYF.

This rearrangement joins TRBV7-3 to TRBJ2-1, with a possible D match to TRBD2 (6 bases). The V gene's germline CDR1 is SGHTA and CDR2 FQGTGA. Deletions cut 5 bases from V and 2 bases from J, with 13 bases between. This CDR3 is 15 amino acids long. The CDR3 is CASSPTSGPYNEQFF. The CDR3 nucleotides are TGTGCCAGCAGCCCCACCAGCGGGCCCTACAATGAGCAGTTCTTC. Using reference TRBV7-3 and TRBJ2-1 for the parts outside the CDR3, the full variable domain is GAGVSQTPSNKVTEKGKYVELRCDPISGHTALYWYRQSLGQGPEFLIYFQGTGAADDSGLPNDRFFAVRPEGSVSTLKIQRTERGDSAVYLCASSPTSGPYNEQFFGPGTRLTVL.

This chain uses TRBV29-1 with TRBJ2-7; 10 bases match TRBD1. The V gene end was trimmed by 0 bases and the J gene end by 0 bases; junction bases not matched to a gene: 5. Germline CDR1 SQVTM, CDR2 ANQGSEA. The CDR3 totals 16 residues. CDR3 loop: CSVEDPGQGSSYEQYF. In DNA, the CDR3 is TGCAGCGTTGAAGATCCGGGACAGGGGAGCTCCTACGAGCAGTACTTC.

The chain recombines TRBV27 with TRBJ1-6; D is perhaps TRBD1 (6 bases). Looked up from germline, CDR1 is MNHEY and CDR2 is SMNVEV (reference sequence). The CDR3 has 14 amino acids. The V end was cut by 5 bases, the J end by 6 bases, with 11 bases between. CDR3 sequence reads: CASSPGGLNSPLHF. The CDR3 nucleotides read TGTGCCAGCAGTCCCGGGGGCCTTAATTCACCCCTCCACTTT.

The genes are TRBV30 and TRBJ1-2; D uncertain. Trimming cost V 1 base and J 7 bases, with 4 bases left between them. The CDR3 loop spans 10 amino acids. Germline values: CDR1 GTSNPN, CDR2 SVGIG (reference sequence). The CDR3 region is CAWSGLGYTF. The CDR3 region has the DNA TGTGCCTGGAGTGGACTTGGCTACACCTTC.

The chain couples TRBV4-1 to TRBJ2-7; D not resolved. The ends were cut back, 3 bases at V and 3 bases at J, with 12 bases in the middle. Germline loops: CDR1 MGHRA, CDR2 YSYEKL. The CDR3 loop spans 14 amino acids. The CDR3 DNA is TGCGCCAGCAGCCAGGATAGGGTCCTCTACGAGCAGTACTTC. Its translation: CASSQDRVLYEQYF.

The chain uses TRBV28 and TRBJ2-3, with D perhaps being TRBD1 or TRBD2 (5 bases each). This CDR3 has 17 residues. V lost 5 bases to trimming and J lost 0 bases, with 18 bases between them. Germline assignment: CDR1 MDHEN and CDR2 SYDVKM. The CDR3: CASSNRDAYLSTDTQYF. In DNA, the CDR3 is TGTGCCAGCAGTAACCGGGACGCCTACCTTAGCACAGATACGCAGTATTTT.

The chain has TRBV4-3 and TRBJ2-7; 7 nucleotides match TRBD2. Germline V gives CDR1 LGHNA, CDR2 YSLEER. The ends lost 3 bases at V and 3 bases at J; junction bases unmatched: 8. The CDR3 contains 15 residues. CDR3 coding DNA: TGCGCCAGCAGCCAGGGGGAGGGAGGAGGCTACGAGCAGTACTTC. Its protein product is CASSQGEGGGYEQYF.

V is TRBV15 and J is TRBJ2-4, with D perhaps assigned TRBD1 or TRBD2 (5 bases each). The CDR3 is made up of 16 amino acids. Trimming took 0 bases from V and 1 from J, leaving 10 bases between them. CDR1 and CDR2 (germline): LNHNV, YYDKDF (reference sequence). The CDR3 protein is CATSRDPGLAKNIQYF. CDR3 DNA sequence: TGTGCCACCAGCAGAGATCCGGGGCTGGCCAAAAACATTCAGTACTTC.

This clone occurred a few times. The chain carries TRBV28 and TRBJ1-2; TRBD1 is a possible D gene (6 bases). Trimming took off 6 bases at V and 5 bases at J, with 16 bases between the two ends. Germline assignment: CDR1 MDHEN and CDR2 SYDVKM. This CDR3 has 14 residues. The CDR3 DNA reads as TGTGCCAGCAGCGTGCCGGACAGTATTTATGGCTACACCTTC. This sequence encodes CASSVPDSIYGYTF.